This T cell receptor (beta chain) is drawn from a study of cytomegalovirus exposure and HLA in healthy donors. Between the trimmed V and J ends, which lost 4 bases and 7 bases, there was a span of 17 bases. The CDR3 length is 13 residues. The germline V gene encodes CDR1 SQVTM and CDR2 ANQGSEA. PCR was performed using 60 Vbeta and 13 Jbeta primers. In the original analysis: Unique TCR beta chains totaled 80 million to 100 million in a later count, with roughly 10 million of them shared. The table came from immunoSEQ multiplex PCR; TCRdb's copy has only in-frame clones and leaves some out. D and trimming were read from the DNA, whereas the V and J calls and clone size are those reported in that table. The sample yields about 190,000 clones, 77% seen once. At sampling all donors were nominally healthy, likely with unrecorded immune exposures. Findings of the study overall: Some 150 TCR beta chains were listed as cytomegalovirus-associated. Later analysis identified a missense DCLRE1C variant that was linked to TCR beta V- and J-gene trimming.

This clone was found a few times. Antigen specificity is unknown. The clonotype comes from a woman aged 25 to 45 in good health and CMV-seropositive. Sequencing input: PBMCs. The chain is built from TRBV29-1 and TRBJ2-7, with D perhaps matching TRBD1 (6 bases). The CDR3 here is CSVVGQNLREQYF. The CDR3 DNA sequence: TGCAGCGTTGTGGGACAAAATCTACGAGAGCAGTACTTC.